This record covers a single T cell receptor beta chain. These data belong to a study of blood T cell repertoires in COVID-19. At the level of the study: T cells, B-cell-depleted T cells, or PBMCs provided the cDNA or gDNA that served as material.

Germline assignment: CDR1 MNHEY and CDR2 SVGAGI. V dropped 6 bases and J dropped 0 bases, with 12 bases sitting between them. CDR3 length: 15 amino acids. Here immunoSEQ multiplex PCR was the method, and the copy in TCRdb shows in-frame clones only, minus some. The sample lists about 280,000 clones; roughly 87% were seen once. This receptor was identified in a human donor in a cohort sampled during active COVID-19. The chain links TRBV6-5 to TRBJ1-3; D gene uncertain. The material sequenced was peripheral blood. Here the CDR3 DNA reads TGTGCCAGCAGCGGAGGACGGCGCTCTGGAAACACCATATATTTT. Translating it yields CASSGGRRSGNTIYF.